This T cell receptor beta chain was sequenced for a study of blood T cell repertoires in COVID-19. This table comes from immunoSEQ multiplex PCR, and its TCRdb copy is limited to in-frame clones, with some not included. The profile shows fewer than 450,000 clones, about 90% of them singletons. Before being deemed recovered, Cohort 3 donors had two negative PCRs, clearance, or symptom resolution. The CDR3 spans 13 residues. Losses at the gene ends were 5 bases for V and 5 bases for J; bases not matched to a gene: 3. From germline, CDR1 is WNHNN and CDR2 SYGVQD (reference sequence). This sequence joins TRBV10-1 and TRBJ1-2; TRBD1 agrees at 9 bases. The clonotype originates from a man aged 18 to 29 who had recovered from COVID-19. The specimen was PBMCs or T cells enriched from blood (not recorded which). The CDR3 is CASSPGTGYGYTF. CDR3 DNA: TGCGCCAGCAGTCCCGGGACAGGGTATGGCTACACCTTC.